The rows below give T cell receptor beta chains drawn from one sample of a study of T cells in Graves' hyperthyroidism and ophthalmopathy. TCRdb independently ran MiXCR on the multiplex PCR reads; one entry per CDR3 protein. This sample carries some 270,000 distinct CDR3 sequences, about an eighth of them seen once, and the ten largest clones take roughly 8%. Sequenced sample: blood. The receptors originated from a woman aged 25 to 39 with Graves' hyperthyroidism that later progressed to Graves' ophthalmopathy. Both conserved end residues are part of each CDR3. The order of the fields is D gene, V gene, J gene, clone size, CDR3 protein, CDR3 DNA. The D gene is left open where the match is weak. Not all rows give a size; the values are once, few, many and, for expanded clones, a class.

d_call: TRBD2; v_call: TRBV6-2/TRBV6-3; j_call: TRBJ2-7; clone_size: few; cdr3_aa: CASTPQPGLASYEQYF; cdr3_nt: TGTGCCAGCACCCCTCAGCCGGGACTAGCCTCGTACGAGCAGTACTTC
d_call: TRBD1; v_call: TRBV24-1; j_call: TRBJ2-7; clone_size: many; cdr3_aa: CATSTTGARSYEQYF; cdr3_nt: TGTGCCACCAGCACTACAGGGGCCCGTTCCTACGAGCAGTACTTC
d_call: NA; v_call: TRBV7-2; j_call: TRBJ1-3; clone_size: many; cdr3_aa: CASSAPGSSSGNTIYF; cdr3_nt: TGTGCCAGCAGCGCCCCGGGATCAAGCTCTGGAAACACCATATATTTT
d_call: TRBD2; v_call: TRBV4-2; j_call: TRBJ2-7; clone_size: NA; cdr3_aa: CASSSSAGLADHEQYF; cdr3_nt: TGTGCCAGCAGCTCCTCCGCGGGACTAGCGGACCACGAGCAGTACTTC
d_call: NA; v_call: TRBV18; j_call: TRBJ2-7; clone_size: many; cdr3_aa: CASSPGQLRSVEQYF; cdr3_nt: TGTGCCAGCTCACCAGGACAGCTACGAAGCGTAGAGCAGTACTTC
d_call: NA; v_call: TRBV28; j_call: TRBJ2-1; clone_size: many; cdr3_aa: CASSPPPITDNEQFF; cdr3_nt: TGTGCCAGCAGTCCACCCCCTATTACCGACAATGAGCAGTTCTTC
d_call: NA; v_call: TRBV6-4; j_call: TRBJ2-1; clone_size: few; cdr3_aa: CASSDSTPPPGAVGSEQFF; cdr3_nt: TGTGCCAGCAGTGACTCTACCCCCCCCCCGGGAGCCGTGGGTAGTGAGCAGTTCTTC
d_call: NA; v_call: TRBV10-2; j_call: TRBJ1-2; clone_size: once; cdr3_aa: CASSELGTNYGYTF; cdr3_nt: TGCGCCAGCAGTGAGTTAGGGACTAACTATGGCTACACCTTC
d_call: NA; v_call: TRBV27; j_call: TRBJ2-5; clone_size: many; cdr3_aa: CASSSLGGWETQYF; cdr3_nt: TGTGCCAGCAGTTCATTGGGGGGTTGGGAGACCCAGTACTTC
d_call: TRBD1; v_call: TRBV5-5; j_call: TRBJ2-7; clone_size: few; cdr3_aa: CASSLTGQGFHEQYF; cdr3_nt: TGTGCCAGCAGCTTGACGGGACAGGGGTTCCACGAGCAGTACTTC
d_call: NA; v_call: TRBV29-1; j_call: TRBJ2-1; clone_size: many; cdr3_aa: CSVAVAEWGQQFF; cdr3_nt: TGCAGCGTTGCAGTAGCGGAGTGGGGGCAGCAGTTCTTC
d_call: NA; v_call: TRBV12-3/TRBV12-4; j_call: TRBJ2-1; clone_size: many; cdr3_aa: CASSPPQDGKSSYNEQFF; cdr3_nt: TGTGCCAGCAGCCCACCCCAGGACGGAAAGAGCTCCTACAATGAGCAGTTCTTC
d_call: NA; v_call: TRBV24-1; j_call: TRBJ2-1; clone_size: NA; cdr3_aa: CATSDVSYNEQFF; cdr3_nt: TGTGCCACCAGTGATGTCTCCTACAATGAGCAGTTCTTC
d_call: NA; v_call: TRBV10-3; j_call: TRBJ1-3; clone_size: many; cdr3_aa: CAISGAWEFSGNTIYF; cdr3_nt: TGTGCCATCAGTGGAGCCTGGGAGTTTTCTGGAAACACCATATATTTT
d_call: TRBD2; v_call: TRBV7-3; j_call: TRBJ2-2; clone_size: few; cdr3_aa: CASSLNAGGGRVGELFF; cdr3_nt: TGTGCCAGCAGCTTAAACGCCGGGGGGGGGCGAGTCGGGGAGCTGTTTTTT
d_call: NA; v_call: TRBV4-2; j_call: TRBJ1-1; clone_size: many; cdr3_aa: CASSREGGGGTEAFF; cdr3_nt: TGTGCCAGCAGCCGAGAGGGCGGGGGTGGGACTGAAGCTTTCTTT
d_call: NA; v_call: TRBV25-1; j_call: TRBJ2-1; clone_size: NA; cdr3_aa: CASSGFEVSSYNEQFF; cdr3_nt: TGTGCCAGCAGTGGATTCGAGGTCAGCTCCTACAATGAGCAGTTCTTC
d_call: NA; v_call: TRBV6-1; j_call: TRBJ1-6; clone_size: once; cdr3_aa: CASDLSYNSPLHF; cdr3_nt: TGTGCCAGCGACCTCTCCTATAATTCACCCCTCCACTTT
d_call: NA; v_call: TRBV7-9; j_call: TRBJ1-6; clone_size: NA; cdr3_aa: CASSLGVGAAIIHPFHF; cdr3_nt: TGTGCCAGCAGCTTAGGGGTGGGGGCTGCTATAATTCACCCCTTCCACTTT
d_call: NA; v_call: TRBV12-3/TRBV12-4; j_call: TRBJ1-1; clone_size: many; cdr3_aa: CASSLGGGVGTEAFF; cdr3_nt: TGTGCCAGCAGTTTAGGGGGGGGTGTGGGCACTGAAGCTTTCTTT
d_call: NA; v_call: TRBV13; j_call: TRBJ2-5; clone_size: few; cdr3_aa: CASSLVGSEETQYF; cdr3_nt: TGTGCCAGCAGCTTAGTAGGGTCCGAAGAGACCCAGTACTTC
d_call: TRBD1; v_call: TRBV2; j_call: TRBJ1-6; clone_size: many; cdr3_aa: CASSGDRVRSPLHF; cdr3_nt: TGTGCCAGCAGTGGGGACAGGGTACGGTCACCCCTCCACTTT
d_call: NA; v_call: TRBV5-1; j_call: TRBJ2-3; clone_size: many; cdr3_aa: CASSTDGSTDTQYF; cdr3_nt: TGCGCCAGCAGCACGGACGGAAGCACAGATACGCAGTATTTT
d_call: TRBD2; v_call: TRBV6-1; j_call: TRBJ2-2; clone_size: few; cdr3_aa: CASRLAGDTGELFF; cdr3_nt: TGTGCCAGCAGACTAGCGGGAGACACCGGGGAGCTGTTTTTT
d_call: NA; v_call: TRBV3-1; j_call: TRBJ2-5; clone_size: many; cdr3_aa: CASSRGALYQETQYF; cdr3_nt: TGTGCCAGCTCCCGGGGAGCACTGTACCAAGAGACCCAGTACTTC
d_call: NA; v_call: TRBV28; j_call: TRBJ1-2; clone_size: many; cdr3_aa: CASSLWTDGTGGYTF; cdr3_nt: TGTGCCAGCAGTTTATGGACCGATGGGACGGGGGGCTACACCTTC
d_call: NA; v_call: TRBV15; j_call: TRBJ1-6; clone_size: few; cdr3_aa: CATSPRESSYNSPLHF; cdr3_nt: TGTGCCACCAGCCCGCGCGAGAGCTCCTATAATTCACCCCTCCACTTT
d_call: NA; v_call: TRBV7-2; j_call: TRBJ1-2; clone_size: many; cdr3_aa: CASSLDLELSYGYTF; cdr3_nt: TGTGCCAGCAGCTTAGACCTCGAGCTGAGCTATGGCTACACCTTC
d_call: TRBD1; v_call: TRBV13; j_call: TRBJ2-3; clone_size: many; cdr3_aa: CASSSGTGGLTDTQYF; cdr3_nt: TGTGCCAGCAGCTCTGGGACAGGGGGATTGACAGATACGCAGTATTTT
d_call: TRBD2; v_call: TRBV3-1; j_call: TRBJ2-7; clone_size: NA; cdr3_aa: CASSRSGTSGSYEQYF; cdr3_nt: TGTGCCAGCAGCCGTTCCGGGACTAGCGGGAGTTACGAGCAGTACTTC
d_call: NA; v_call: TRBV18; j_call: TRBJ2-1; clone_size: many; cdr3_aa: CASSPEVEQFF; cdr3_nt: TGTGCCAGCTCACCCGAGGTTGAACAGTTCTTC
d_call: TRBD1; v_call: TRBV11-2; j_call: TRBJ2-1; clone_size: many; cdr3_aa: CASNPSETGDGSYEQFF; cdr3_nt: TGTGCCAGCAACCCCAGTGAGACAGGGGACGGGAGTTATGAGCAGTTCTTC
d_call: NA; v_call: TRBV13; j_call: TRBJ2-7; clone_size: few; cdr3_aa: CASSTGVDSYEQYF; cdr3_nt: TGTGCCAGCAGCACCGGGGTCGACTCCTACGAGCAGTACTTC
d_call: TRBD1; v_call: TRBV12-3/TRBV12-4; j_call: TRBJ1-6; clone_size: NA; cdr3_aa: CASSTAGTGGRSPLHF; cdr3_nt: TGTGCCAGCAGTACTGCCGGGACAGGGGGACGCTCACCCCTCCACTTT
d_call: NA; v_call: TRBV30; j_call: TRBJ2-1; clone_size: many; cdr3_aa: CAWSVPTRRQEQFF; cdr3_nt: TGTGCCTGGAGTGTTCCCACCCGTAGGCAGGAGCAGTTCTTC
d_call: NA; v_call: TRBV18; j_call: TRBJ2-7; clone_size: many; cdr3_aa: CASSQGLGYEQYF; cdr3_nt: TGTGCCAGCTCACAAGGGCTGGGCTACGAGCAGTACTTC
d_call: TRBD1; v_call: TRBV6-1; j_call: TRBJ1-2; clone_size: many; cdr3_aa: CASTHTGTGIYGYTF; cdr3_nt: TGTGCCAGCACTCATACCGGGACAGGGATTTATGGCTACACCTTC
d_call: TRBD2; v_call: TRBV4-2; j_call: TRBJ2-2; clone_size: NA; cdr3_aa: CASSQEQGLVGELFF; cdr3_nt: TGTGCCAGCAGCCAAGAACAGGGACTAGTCGGGGAGCTGTTTTTT
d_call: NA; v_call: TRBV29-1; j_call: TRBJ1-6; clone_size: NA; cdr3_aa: CSVEDLHQGLHF; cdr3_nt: TGCAGCGTTGAAGATCTCCATCAGGGCCTCCACTTT
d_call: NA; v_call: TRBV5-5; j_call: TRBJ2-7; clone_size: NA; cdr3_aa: CASSFGLGAYEQYF; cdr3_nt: TGTGCCAGCAGCTTCGGACTTGGGGCCTACGAGCAGTACTTC
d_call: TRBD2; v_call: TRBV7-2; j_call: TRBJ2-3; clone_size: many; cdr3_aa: CASSPTSGTDTQYF; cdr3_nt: TGTGCCAGCAGCCCGACTAGCGGCACAGATACGCAGTATTTT
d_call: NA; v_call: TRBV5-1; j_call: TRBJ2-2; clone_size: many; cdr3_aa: CASSLGPHTGELFF; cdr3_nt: TGCGCCAGCAGCTTGGGACCCCACACCGGGGAGCTGTTTTTT
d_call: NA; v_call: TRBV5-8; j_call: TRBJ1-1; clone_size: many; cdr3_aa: CASSFGRTEAFF; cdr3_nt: TGTGCCAGCAGCTTCGGCCGGACTGAAGCTTTCTTT
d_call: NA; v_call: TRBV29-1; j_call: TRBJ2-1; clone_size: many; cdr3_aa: CSVARGTSYNEQFF; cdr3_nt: TGCAGCGTTGCAAGGGGTACCTCCTACAATGAGCAGTTCTTC
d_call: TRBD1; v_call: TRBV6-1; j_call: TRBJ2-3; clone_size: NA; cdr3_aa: CASRRTSGQGEYTQYF; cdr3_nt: TGTGCCAGCAGGCGAACCTCGGGACAGGGCGAATACACGCAGTATTTT
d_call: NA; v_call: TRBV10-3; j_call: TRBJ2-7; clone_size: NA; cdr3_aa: CAISEDGGVQYF; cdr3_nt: TGTGCCATCAGTGAGGACGGTGGGGTGCAGTACTTC
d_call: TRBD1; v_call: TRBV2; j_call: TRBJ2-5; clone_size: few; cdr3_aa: CASRPRQGAVETQYF; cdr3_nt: TGTGCCAGCAGGCCAAGACAGGGGGCCGTAGAGACCCAGTACTTC
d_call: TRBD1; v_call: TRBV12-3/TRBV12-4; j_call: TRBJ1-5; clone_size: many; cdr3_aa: CASSRDRGQPQHF; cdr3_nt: TGTGCCAGCAGTCGGGACAGGGGACAGCCCCAGCATTTT
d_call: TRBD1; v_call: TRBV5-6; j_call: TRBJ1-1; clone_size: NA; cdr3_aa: CASSLEAWGQYTEAFF; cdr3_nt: TGTGCCAGCAGCTTGGAGGCGTGGGGACAGTACACTGAAGCTTTCTTT
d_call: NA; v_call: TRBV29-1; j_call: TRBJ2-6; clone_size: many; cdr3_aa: CSVEARGRAGSGANVLTF; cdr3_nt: TGCAGCGTTGAAGCAAGAGGCAGGGCGGGCTCTGGGGCCAACGTCCTGACTTTC
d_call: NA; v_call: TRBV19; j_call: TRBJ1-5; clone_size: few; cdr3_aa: CASNAGLLNGPQHF; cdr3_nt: TGTGCCAGTAATGCGGGACTCCTGAACGGGCCCCAGCATTTT
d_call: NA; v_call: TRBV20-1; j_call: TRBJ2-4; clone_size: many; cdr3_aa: CSALPGIIDHIQYF; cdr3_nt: TGCAGTGCTCTACCGGGAATCATTGATCACATTCAGTACTTC
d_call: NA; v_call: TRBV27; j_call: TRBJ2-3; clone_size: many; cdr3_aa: CASSLSPGQGTDTQYF; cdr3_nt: TGTGCCAGCAGTTTATCTCCAGGGCAGGGCACAGATACGCAGTATTTT
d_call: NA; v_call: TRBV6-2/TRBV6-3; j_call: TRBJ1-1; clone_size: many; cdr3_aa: CASSYSAGAGTEAFF; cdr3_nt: TGTGCCAGCAGTTACTCTGCGGGGGCAGGAACTGAAGCTTTCTTT
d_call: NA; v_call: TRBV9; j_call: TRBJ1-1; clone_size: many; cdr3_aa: CASSVDGDMNTEAFF; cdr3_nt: TGTGCCAGCAGCGTAGATGGGGACATGAACACTGAAGCTTTCTTT
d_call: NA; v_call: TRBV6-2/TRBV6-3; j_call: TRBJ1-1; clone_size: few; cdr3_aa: CASSSLRGARTEAFF; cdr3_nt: TGTGCCAGCAGTTCCCTCCGGGGGGCGCGCACTGAAGCTTTCTTT
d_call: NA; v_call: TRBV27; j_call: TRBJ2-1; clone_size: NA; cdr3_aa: CASRPRRGDQFF; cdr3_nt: TGTGCCAGCAGACCAAGGCGAGGAGACCAGTTCTTC